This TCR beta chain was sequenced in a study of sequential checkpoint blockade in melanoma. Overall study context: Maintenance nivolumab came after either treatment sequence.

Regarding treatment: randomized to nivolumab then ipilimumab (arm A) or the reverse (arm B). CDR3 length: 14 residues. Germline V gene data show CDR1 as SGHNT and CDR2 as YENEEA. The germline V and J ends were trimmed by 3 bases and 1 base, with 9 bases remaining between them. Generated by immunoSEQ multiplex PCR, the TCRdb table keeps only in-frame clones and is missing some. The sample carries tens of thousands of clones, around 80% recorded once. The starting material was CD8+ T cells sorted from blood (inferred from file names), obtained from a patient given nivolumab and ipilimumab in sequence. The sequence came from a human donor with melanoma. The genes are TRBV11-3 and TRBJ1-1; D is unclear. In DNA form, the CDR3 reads TGTGCCAGCAGCTTGTCACGGGGGAACACTGAAGCTTTCTTT. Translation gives CASSLSRGNTEAFF. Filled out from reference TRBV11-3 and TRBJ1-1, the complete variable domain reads EAGVVQSPRYKIIEKKQPVAFWCNPISGHNTLYWYLQNLGQGPELLIRYENEEAVDDSQLPKDRFSAERLKGVDSTLKIQPAELGDSAVYLCASSLSRGNTEAFFGQGTRLTVV.